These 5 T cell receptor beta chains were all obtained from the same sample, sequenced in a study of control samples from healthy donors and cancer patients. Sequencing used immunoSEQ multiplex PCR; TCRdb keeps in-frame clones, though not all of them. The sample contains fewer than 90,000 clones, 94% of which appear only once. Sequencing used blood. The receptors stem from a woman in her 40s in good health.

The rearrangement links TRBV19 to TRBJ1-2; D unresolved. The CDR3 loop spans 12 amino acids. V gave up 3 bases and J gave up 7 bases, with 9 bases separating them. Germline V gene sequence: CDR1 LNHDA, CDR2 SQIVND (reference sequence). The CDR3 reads CASSMGFVGYTF. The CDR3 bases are TGTGCCAGTAGTATGGGATTTGTTGGCTACACCTTC.

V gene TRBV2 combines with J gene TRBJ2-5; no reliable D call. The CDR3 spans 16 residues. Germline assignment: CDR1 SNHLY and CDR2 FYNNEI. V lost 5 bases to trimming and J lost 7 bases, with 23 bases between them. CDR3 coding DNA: TGTGCCAGCAGTCACCCCGCGATGACGGGTCGTGCGACCCAGTACTTC. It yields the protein CASSHPAMTGRATQYF. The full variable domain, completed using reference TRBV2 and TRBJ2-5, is EPEVTQTPSHQVTQMGQEVILRCVPISNHLYFYWYRQILGQKVEFLVSFYNNEISEKSEIFDDQFSVERPDGSNFTLKIRSTKLEDSAMYFCASSHPAMTGRATQYFGPGTRLLVL.

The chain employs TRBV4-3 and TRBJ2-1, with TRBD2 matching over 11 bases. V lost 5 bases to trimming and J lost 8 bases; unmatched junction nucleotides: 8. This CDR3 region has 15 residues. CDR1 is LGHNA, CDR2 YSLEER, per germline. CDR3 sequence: CASSFLAGGLDEQFF. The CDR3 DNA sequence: TGCGCCAGCAGCTTCCTAGCGGGGGGTTTGGATGAGCAGTTCTTC.

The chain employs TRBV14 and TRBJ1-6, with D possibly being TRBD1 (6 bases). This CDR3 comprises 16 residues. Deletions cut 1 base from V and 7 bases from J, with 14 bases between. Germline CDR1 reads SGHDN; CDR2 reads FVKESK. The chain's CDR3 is CASSQVGGQMNSPLHF. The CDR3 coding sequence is TGTGCCAGCAGCCAAGTTGGCGGACAGATGAATTCACCCCTCCACTTT.

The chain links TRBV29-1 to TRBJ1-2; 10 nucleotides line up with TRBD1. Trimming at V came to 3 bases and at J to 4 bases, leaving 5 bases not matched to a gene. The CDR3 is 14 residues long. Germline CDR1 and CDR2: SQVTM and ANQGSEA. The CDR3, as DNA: TGCAGCGTTGACGGGACAGGGGTAGGCTATGGCTACACCTTC. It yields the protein CSVDGTGVGYGYTF.